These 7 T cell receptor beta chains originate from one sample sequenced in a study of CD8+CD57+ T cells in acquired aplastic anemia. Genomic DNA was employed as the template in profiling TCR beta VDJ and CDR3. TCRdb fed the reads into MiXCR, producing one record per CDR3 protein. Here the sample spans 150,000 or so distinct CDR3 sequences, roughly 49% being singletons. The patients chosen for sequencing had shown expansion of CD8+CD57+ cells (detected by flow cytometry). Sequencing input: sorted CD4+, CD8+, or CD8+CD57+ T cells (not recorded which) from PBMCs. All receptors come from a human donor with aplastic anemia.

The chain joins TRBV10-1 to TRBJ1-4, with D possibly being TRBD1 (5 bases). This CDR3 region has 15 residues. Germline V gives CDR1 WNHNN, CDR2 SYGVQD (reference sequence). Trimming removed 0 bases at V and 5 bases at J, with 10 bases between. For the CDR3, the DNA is TGCGCCAGCAGTGAGTCTGACAGCAACAATGAAAAACTGTTTTTT. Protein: CASSESDSNNEKLFF.

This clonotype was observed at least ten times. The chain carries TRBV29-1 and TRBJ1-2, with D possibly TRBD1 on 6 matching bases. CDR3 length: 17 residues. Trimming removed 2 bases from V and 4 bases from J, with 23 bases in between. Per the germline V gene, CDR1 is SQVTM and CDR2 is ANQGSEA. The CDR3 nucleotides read TGCAGCGTTGAAAACTGGGGGCGCAGGGACCTTTCCTATGGCTACACCTTC. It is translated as CSVENWGRRDLSYGYTF.

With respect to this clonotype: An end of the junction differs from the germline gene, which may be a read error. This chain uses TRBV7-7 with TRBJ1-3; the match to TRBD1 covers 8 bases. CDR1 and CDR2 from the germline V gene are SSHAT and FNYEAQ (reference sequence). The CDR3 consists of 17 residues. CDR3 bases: TGTGCTAGCAGCTTACGGGACAGGCTGTGCTCTGGAAACACCATATATTTT. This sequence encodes CASSLRDRLCSGNTIYF.

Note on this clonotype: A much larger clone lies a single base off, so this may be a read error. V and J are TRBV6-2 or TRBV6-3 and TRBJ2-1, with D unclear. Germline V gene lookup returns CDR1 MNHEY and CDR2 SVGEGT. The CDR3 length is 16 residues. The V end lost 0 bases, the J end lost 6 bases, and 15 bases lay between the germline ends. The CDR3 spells CASSYSLSGEGNEQFF. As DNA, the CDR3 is TGTGCCAGCAGTTACTCCTTGAGTGGGGAAGGCAATGAGCAGTTCTTC.

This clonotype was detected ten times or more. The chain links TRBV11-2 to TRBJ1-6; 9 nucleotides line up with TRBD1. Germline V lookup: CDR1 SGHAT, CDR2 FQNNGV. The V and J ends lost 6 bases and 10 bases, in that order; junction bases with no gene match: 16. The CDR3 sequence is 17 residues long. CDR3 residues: CASSYDSRTGVWSPLHF. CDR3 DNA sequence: TGTGCCAGCAGTTACGACTCTAGGACAGGGGTGTGGTCACCCCTCCACTTT.

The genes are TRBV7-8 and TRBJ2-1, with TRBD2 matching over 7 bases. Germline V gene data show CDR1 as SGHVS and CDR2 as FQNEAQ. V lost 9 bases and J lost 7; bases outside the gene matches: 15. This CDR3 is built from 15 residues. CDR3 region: CASLGPAGIGNEQFF. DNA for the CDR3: TGTGCCAGTCTGGGACCAGCGGGGATTGGAAATGAGCAGTTCTTC.

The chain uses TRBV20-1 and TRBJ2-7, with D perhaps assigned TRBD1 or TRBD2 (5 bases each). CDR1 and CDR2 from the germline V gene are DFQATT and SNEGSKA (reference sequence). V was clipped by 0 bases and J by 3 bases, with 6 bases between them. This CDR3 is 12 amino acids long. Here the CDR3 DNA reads TGCAGTGCTAGAGATGGGGGCTACGAGCAGTACTTC. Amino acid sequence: CSARDGGYEQYF.